This TCR beta chain came from a study of shared clonotypes between healthy human individuals. Study-wide context: For every donor, three CD4 naive, three CD4 memory, two CD8 naive and one CD8 memory plates were used.

The CDR3 consists of 14 residues. Clones were read by immunoSEQ multiplex PCR, and TCRdb kept only the in-frame ones, dropping some. This sample has some 2,100,000 clones, with about 92% found just once. The naive CD8 subset, CD45RO-negative cells positively selected for CCR7, excluded terminally differentiated effector memory CD45RA+ cells. Within Nashville, Tennessee resided all donors, each a Caucasian adult. The sequence came from a man between 18 and 29 years old in good health. Some clones in this sample may be carry-over from other donors' samples. The chain recombines TRBV21-1 with TRBJ1-2. TRBV21-1 is marked as a pseudogene. Sequenced material: naive CD8+ T cells from PBMCs. The CDR3 loop reads CASSKGNYFYGYTF. The CDR3 nucleotides read TGTGCCAGCAGCAAAGGAAATTACTTCTATGGCTACACCTTC.